This is a list of T cell receptor beta chains from one sample in a study of blood T cell repertoires in COVID-19. Method: immunoSEQ multiplex PCR; TCRdb's copy keeps in-frame clones and lacks some. In the table there are some 320,000 clones, around 90% of which are singletons. The sample comprised PBMCs or T cells enriched from blood (not recorded which). The receptors were gathered from a man aged 55 to 70 who had recovered from COVID-19. Both conserved end residues are part of each CDR3.

TRBJ1-2 | TRBV19 | CASSLRDSSNYGYTF
TRBJ2-1 | TRBV24-1 | CATGGLAGENNEQFF
TRBJ2-3 | TRBV5-1 | CASSLSGRAGDTQYF
TRBJ2-7 | TRBV6-6 | CASSYSASGEQYF
TRBJ2-7 | TRBV29-1 | CSVGNRGLEQYF
TRBJ1-1 | TRBV28 | CASRLQGTGTEAFF
TRBJ2-5 | TRBV5-6 | CASSFDGAGWETQYF
TRBJ2-7 | TRBV30 | CAWSVRGGGYEQYF
TRBJ1-2 | TRBV7-2 | CASSSPLEPFGYTF
TRBJ2-2 | TRBV11-1 | CASSLDGSDTGELFF
TRBJ1-2 | TRBV30 | CAWSGIDPRLNYGYTF
TRBJ2-2 | TRBV7-9 | CASSARTGQGTGELFF
TRBJ1-2 | TRBV20-1 | CSASRKGQTNYGYTF
TRBJ2-7 | TRBV6-5 | CASSNYLAGGTYEQYF
TRBJ1-5 | TRBV5-8 | CASRRAGAGGQPQHF
TRBJ2-2 | TRBV11-2 | CASSLRWGHGNTGELFF
TRBJ2-5 | TRBV30 | CAWSDSAGGLTQYF
TRBJ1-1 | TRBV5-1 | CASSPSTGLNTEAFF
TRBJ2-7 | TRBV25-1 | CASSEWGGSYEQYF
TRBJ2-2 | TRBV19 | CASSPGQGVKLNTGELFF
TRBJ1-1 | TRBV19 | CASGTGSVVAFF
TRBJ2-3 | TRBV24-1 | CATSPGTGADTQYF
TRBJ2-1 | TRBV11-3 | CASSLRLAGAGYNEQFF
TRBJ1-4 | TRBV21-1 | CASRQATNEKLFF
TRBJ2-7 | TRBV2 | CASSRQGASYEQYF
TRBJ1-5 | TRBV6-5 | CASSPGGGQPQHF
TRBJ2-5 | TRBV6-4 | CASSGRPLQETQYF
TRBJ2-1 | TRBV5-1 | CASSLDRGPNNEQFF